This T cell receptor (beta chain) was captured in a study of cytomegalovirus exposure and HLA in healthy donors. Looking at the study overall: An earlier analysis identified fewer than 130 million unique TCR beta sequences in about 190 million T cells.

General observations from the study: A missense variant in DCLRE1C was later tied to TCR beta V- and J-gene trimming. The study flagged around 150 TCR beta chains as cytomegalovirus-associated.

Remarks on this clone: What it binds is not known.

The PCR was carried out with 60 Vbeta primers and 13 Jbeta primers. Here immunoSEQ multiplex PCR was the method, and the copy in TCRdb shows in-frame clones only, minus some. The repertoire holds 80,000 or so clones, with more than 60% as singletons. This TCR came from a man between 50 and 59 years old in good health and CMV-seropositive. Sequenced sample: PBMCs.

The CDR3 DNA is TGTGCCAGTAGTATACTCGGGGGGAATAGCAATCAGCCCCAGCATTTT. Residues: CASSILGGNSNQPQHF. The rearrangement joins TRBV19 to TRBJ1-5; D is perhaps TRBD1 (5 bases). This CDR3 region has 16 residues. Germline CDR1 is LNHDA and CDR2 is SQIVND (reference sequence). V was clipped by 2 bases and J by 0 bases, with 11 bases between them.